This T cell receptor (beta chain) was retrieved from a study of type 1 regulatory T cells. Across the whole study: This in vitro CD4 product, T-allo10, is enriched for Tr1 cells and alloantigen-specific.

Concerning this clonotype itself: Its antigen is still unknown. A junction boundary mismatches the germline segment, possibly from a read error.

From the reads, TCRdb called clonotypes with MiXCR, one entry per CDR3 protein. The profile covers 40,000 to 50,000 distinct CDR3 sequences, with 10% to 15% appearing a single time and approximately 8% taken by the ten largest. The CDR3 contains 14 residues. Germline-derived CDR1 and CDR2 are SSHAT and FNYEAQ (reference sequence). The sequencing input was cultured non-Tr1 T cells, either the whole culture or a sorted T cell fraction (not recorded which). This rearrangement joins TRBV7-7 to TRBJ2-1; D is unresolved. The receptor comes from a human donor in good health. CDR3 nucleotides: TGTGCTAGCAGCTTATCGTCCTCGGGCCGGGAGCAGTTCTTC. It translates to CASSLSSSGREQFF. Together with reference TRBV7-7 and TRBJ2-1, the CDR3 gives the full variable domain: GAGVSQSPRYKVTKRGQDVTLRCDPISSHATLYWYQQALGQGPEFLTYFNYEAQPDKSGLPSDRFSAERPEGSISTLTIQRTEQRDSAMYRCASSLSSSGREQFFGPGTRLTVL.